The clone carrying this T cell receptor (beta chain) was seen many times. Its antigen remains unidentified. Under 3 months was the duration of disease in ophthalmopathy patients, who also had a Clinical Activity Score of at least 3 and a NOSPECS grade of at least 4. Patients showing uncontrolled infection, other autoimmune disease, pregnancy or lactation were ineligible. PBMCs stemmed from approximately 10 ml fresh peripheral blood. This entry is derived from a study of T cells in Graves' hyperthyroidism and ophthalmopathy. Study results and caveats: Stable hyperthyroidism and ophthalmopathy were separated using 13 V-J signatures.

Germline assignment: CDR1 MNHEY and CDR2 SMNVEV (reference sequence). The V and J ends lost 5 bases and 0 bases respectively, with 11 bases between them. The CDR3 runs 15 residues. The CDR3 regions of TCR beta were amplified from RNA transcripts. The primer set for the first-round RT-PCR of the TCR CDR3 was HTBI. One entry per CDR3 protein, called by TCRdb with MiXCR from the multiplex PCR reads. There are hundreds of thousands of distinct CDR3 sequences in the sample; 15% to 20% occur only once, and around 3.3% lies in the top ten. The specimen sequenced was blood. The gene calls are TRBV27 and TRBJ2-1; no clear D gene. The TCR comes from a middle-aged woman with Graves' ophthalmopathy. DNA for the CDR3: TGTGCCAGCAGTGGCCGGACGACCTCCTACAATGAGCAGTTCTTC. Its translation is CASSGRTTSYNEQFF.